The source of this TCR beta chain is a study of blood T cell repertoires in COVID-19. Study background: Collection of acute and convalescent COVID-19 samples took place in the United States, Italy and Spain. PBMCs, B-cell-depleted T cells, or T cells provided the cDNA or gDNA that made up the material.

Per the authors' pipeline: From reference gene primer amplification, estimates of nucleated cell counts were derived. Repertoires were generated with immunoSEQ multiplex PCR, while TCRdb's copy carries only in-frame clones and drops some. That table is the source of V, J and clone size, and D and trimming were worked out from the DNA. The sample records around 430,000 clones, 85% to 90% being singletons. Germline CDR1 is LNHNV and CDR2 is YYDKDF (reference sequence). The CDR3 is 15 amino acids. The V and J ends lost 4 bases and 7 bases respectively, with 19 bases between them. Cohort 3 recovered donors had two negative PCRs, clearance, or symptom resolution.

Source material: PBMCs or T cells enriched from blood (not recorded which). V usage is TRBV15 and J usage is TRBJ1-1; a possible D gene is TRBD1 (6 bases). The clonotype originates from a woman in her fifties or sixties who had recovered from COVID-19. For the CDR3, the DNA is TGTGCCACCAGCACTCTGACCAGGGGAGAGGATGAAGCTTTCTTT. Residues: CATSTLTRGEDEAFF.